Each of the 26 T cell receptor beta chains below was sequenced from the same sample in a study of neurological immune-mediated disorders. TCRdb re-called the 5' RACE reads with MiXCR, one entry per CDR3 protein. The data hold approximately 60,000 distinct CDR3 sequences, with 3.5% observed a single time. The sequenced sample consisted of PBMCs. The receptors were sampled from a woman in her twenties or thirties with multiple sclerosis.

There are many counts of this clonotype. The chain carries TRBV5-1 and TRBJ1-1; 7 bases fit TRBD1. Germline V gene sequence: CDR1 SGHRS, CDR2 YFSETQ. Trimming at V came to 4 bases and at J to 4 bases, leaving 10 bases not matched to a gene. The CDR3 totals 15 residues. The CDR3 DNA sequence: TGCGCCAGCAGCACCGACAGGGCTGGGGGCACTGAAGCTTTCTTT. This translates into CASSTDRAGGTEAFF.

This clonotype was counted at least ten times. The rearrangement links TRBV28 to TRBJ1-1; 8 bases match TRBD1. This CDR3 has 14 residues. Looked up from germline, CDR1 is MDHEN and CDR2 is SYDVKM. With V trimmed by 5 bases and J by 9 bases, 11 bases remained unmatched. The CDR3 bases are TGTGCCAGCAGTGAATCCTCCGACAGGGGTAAAGCTTTCTTT. Protein sequence: CASSESSDRGKAFF. Variable domain in full (rest from reference TRBV28 and TRBJ1-1): DVKVTQSSRYLVKRTGEKVFLECVQDMDHENMFWYRQDPGLGLRLIYFSYDVKMKEKGDIPEGYSVSREKKERFSLILESASTNQTSMYLCASSESSDRGKAFFGQGTRLTVV.

This clonotype was counted at least ten times. The V and J genes are TRBV2 and TRBJ1-6; D gene ambiguous. Germline loops: CDR1 SNHLY, CDR2 FYNNEI. V was shortened by 6 bases and J by 6 bases, with 6 bases between the two germline ends. CDR3 size: 12 residues. This CDR3 is CASSQLNSPLHF. The DNA of the CDR3 is TGTGCCAGCAGCCAACTTAATTCACCCCTCCACTTT.

J is TRBJ2-2 and V is TRBV20-1; D uncertain. Germline V gene data show CDR1 as DFQATT and CDR2 as SNEGSKA (reference sequence). V lost 4 bases and J 3 bases, leaving 12 bases between the germline ends. The CDR3 extends over 14 amino acids. The CDR3 DNA follows: TGCAGTGCTATTGACGTAGTCGACACCGGGGAGCTGTTTTTT. It yields the protein CSAIDVVDTGELFF.

This clonotype was seen ten or more times. This sequence joins TRBV5-1 and TRBJ2-2; 8 bases line up with TRBD1. The ends lost 0 bases at V and 5 bases at J; junction bases unmatched: 12. CDR1 and CDR2 from the germline V gene are SGHRS and YFSETQ. CDR3 size: 18 residues. CDR3 sequence: CASSLGPTGAALTGELFF. As DNA, the CDR3 is TGCGCCAGCAGCTTGGGTCCGACAGGGGCCGCCTTGACCGGGGAGCTGTTTTTT.

This clonotype was observed at least ten times. The rearrangement links TRBV29-1 to TRBJ2-1; D tentatively fits TRBD1 or TRBD2 (6 bases each). The CDR3 spans 18 residues. V was trimmed by 2 bases and J by 6 bases, leaving 26 bases between them. Germline assignment: CDR1 SQVTM and CDR2 ANQGSEA. The CDR3 sequence is CSVEPILGGGGIGNEQFF. DNA of the CDR3: TGCAGCGTTGAACCCATACTCGGCGGAGGGGGTATAGGCAATGAGCAGTTCTTC.

This clonotype has a count of ten or more. The CDR3 sequence is CSARGTSGGGDTQYF. The CDR3 DNA follows: TGCAGTGCTAGAGGGACTAGCGGGGGGGGAGATACGCAGTATTTT. This chain connects TRBV20-1 to TRBJ2-3, with 15 bases that match TRBD2. The junction had 1 base not matched to a gene; V was cut back by 1 base and J by 5 bases. The CDR3 covers 15 residues. The germline V gene has CDR1 DFQATT and CDR2 SNEGSKA (reference sequence).

This clonotype has a count of ten or more. The chain recombines TRBV6-2 or TRBV6-3 with TRBJ1-1; D uncertain. Between the trimmed V and J ends, which lost 10 bases and 1 base, there was a span of 10 bases. The germline V gene encodes CDR1 MNHEY and CDR2 SVGEGT. The CDR3 consists of 12 residues. CDR3 in amino acids: CATLSGNTEAFF. DNA of the CDR3: TGTGCCACTTTATCGGGGAACACTGAAGCTTTCTTT.

This clonotype was found many times. The chain is built from TRBV6-6 and TRBJ2-1; no reliable D call. The V gene's germline CDR1 is MNHNY and CDR2 SVGAGI (reference sequence). The CDR3 extends over 15 amino acids. Trimming left V 0 bases short and J 3 bases short, with 9 bases between. Written as DNA, the CDR3 is TGTGCCAGCAGTTACTCGCCGCAGAACTACAATGAGCAGTTCTTC. Residues: CASSYSPQNYNEQFF.

The table lists this clonotype with many counts. The chain couples TRBV5-1 to TRBJ2-1; tentatively, D is TRBD2 (6 bases). Germline CDR1 and CDR2: SGHRS and YFSETQ. Between the trimmed V and J ends, which lost 0 bases and 13 bases, there was a span of 17 bases. This CDR3 spans 14 amino acids. This CDR3 is CASSLALSGNPQFF. The CDR3 nucleotides are TGCGCCAGCAGCTTGGCCCTTAGCGGCAACCCTCAGTTCTTC.

There are many counts of this clonotype. V and J are TRBV6-2 or TRBV6-3 and TRBJ2-7; D might be TRBD2 (5 bases). CDR1 MNHEY and CDR2 SVGEGT come from the germline V gene. Trimming cost V 6 bases and J 0 bases, with 15 bases left between them. The CDR3 contains 15 residues. CDR3 sequence: CASSSTERGSYEQYF. CDR3 DNA: TGTGCCAGCAGCTCGACTGAACGGGGCTCCTACGAGCAGTACTTC.

This clonotype has a count of ten or more. This rearrangement joins TRBV7-2 to TRBJ1-6; 7 bases are shared with TRBD1. The CDR3 spans 11 residues. V lost 9 bases, J lost 8 bases, and 1 base stayed unmatched. Germline V gene data show CDR1 as SGHTA and CDR2 as FQGNSA. The CDR3 region has the DNA TGTGCCAGTGGGACAGATTCACCCCTCCACTTT. It yields the protein CASGTDSPLHF.

This clonotype occurred many times. V and J are TRBV5-1 and TRBJ1-5; weak D call: TRBD1 (5 bases). CDR3 length: 15 residues. Germline V gives CDR1 SGHRS, CDR2 YFSETQ. V lost 4 bases and J lost 1, with 12 bases in between. In DNA, the CDR3 is TGCGCCAGCAGCCCCTCGGGGGGGAGCAATCAGCCCCAGCATTTT. It specifies CASSPSGGSNQPQHF.

Ten or more counts support this clonotype. The V and J genes are TRBV7-2 and TRBJ2-1; no reliable D call. The CDR3 runs to 13 residues. Germline V CDR1 and CDR2: SGHTA, FQGNSA. The V end was cut by 2 bases, the J end by 5 bases, with 7 bases between. The CDR3 sequence is CASSLISHNEQFF. The DNA of the CDR3 is TGTGCCAGCAGCTTAATTAGCCACAATGAGCAGTTCTTC. Full variable domain (remainder filled in from reference TRBV7-2 and TRBJ2-1): GAGVSQSPSNKVTEKGKDVELRCDPISGHTALYWYRQSLGQGLEFLIYFQGNSAPDKSGLPSDRFSAERTGGSVSTLTIQRTQQEDSAVYLCASSLISHNEQFFGPGTRLTVL.

This clonotype appeared a few times. The CDR3 here is CASSERSSGNTIYF. The CDR3 coding sequence is TGTGCCAGCAGTGAACGGAGCTCTGGAAACACCATATATTTT. The rearrangement uses TRBV2 and TRBJ1-3, with unresolved D. CDR1 is SNHLY, CDR2 FYNNEI, per germline. Trimming pared 2 bases from V and 0 bases from J, leaving 5 bases between. This CDR3 comprises 14 residues.

Many counts were recorded for this clonotype. The V gene is TRBV4-2, the J gene TRBJ2-1; possibly TRBD2 for D (5 bases). The CDR3 loop spans 16 amino acids. Germline lookup yields CDR1 LGHNA and CDR2 YNFKEQ. Deletions cut 0 bases from V and 2 bases from J, with 11 bases between. This chain's CDR3 is CASSQESVGAYNEQFF. The CDR3 DNA reads TGTGCCAGCAGCCAAGAGTCGGTGGGAGCCTACAATGAGCAGTTCTTC.

This clonotype was recorded at least ten times. This chain joins TRBV20-1 and TRBJ2-1; the D gene is possibly TRBD2 (5 bases). Per the germline V gene, CDR1 is DFQATT and CDR2 is SNEGSKA (reference sequence). This CDR3 region has 16 residues. V lost 0 bases and J lost 0, with 12 bases in between. The CDR3 DNA reads TGCAGTGCTAGAGATCCCCAGCGGATCTCCTACAATGAGCAGTTCTTC. Its translation is CSARDPQRISYNEQFF.

This clonotype appeared many times. This sequence joins TRBV7-2 and TRBJ2-7; 9 bases match TRBD2. This CDR3 is built from 17 residues. J lost 5 bases, V lost 1 base, and 12 bases had no gene match. CDR1 and CDR2 from the germline V gene are SGHTA and FQGNSA. CDR3 loop: CASSLVAGLAGNDEQYF. In nucleotides, the CDR3 is TGTGCCAGCAGCTTAGTCGCCGGCCTAGCGGGGAATGACGAGCAGTACTTC.

This clonotype was detected ten times or more. This chain uses TRBV5-1 with TRBJ2-1; 9 bases line up with TRBD2. CDR3 size: 15 residues. The V segment lost 1 base and the J segment 7 bases; nucleotides outside the gene matches: 6. Germline values: CDR1 SGHRS, CDR2 YFSETQ. The CDR3 spells CASSLWRGGQNEQFF. The CDR3 DNA sequence: TGCGCCAGCAGCTTGTGGCGGGGGGGCCAAAATGAGCAGTTCTTC.

This clonotype occurred many times. The CDR3 bases are TGCAGTGCTAGAGGGGTTGGGTTTTCAGGGGCCAACGTCCTGACTTTC. This codes for CSARGVGFSGANVLTF. The chain links TRBV20-1 to TRBJ2-6; D unresolved. CDR3 length equals 16 residues. Trimming took 1 base from V and 4 from J, leaving 14 bases between them. Germline V gene data show CDR1 as DFQATT and CDR2 as SNEGSKA (reference sequence).

This clonotype was seen at least ten times. The chain uses TRBV7-2 and TRBJ2-7; D not certain. Trimming left V 5 bases short and J 5 bases short, with 10 bases between. The CDR3 loop spans 12 amino acids. The germline gives CDR1 SGHTA, CDR2 FQGNSA. The CDR3 nucleotides read TGTGCCAGCAGCCCCTCCCCGGACGAGCAGTACTTC. It encodes CASSPSPDEQYF.

This clonotype was recorded at least ten times. The rearrangement uses TRBV10-3 and TRBJ1-6, with D perhaps TRBD1 (6 bases). The CDR3 extends over 15 amino acids. Deletions cut 2 bases from V and 7 bases from J, with 12 bases between. Germline lookup yields CDR1 ENHRY and CDR2 SYGVKD. CDR3 amino acids: CAISEVDSRNSPLHF. The CDR3 DNA is TGTGCCATCAGTGAGGTGGACAGTAGGAATTCACCCCTCCACTTT.

Many counts were recorded for this clonotype. The J gene is TRBJ1-1, the V gene TRBV7-2; D is unclear. The CDR3 has 13 residues. Trimming removed 0 bases from V and 1 base from J, with 3 bases in between. CDR1 SGHTA and CDR2 FQGNSA come from the germline V gene. The CDR3 loop is CASSLAQNTEAFF. CDR3 bases: TGTGCCAGCAGCTTAGCACAGAACACTGAAGCTTTCTTT.

This clonotype has ten or more counts. The J gene is TRBJ2-2, the V gene TRBV20-1; 7 nucleotides align to TRBD1. The trim removed 1 base at V and 1 base at J, leaving 6 bases unmatched. CDR1 and CDR2 (germline): DFQATT, SNEGSKA (reference sequence). The CDR3 length is 16 residues. The CDR3 is CSARVRTGVNTGELFF. Written as DNA, the CDR3 is TGCAGTGCTAGAGTACGCACAGGGGTGAACACCGGGGAGCTGTTTTTT.

This clonotype appeared many times. The genes are TRBV20-1 and TRBJ2-7; 9 bases agree with TRBD1. Germline V gene sequence: CDR1 DFQATT, CDR2 SNEGSKA (reference sequence). J was trimmed by 9 bases and V by 3 bases; bases with no gene match: 9. This CDR3 has 13 residues. CDR3 sequence (DNA): TGCAGTGCTAGTCCAGCCTTACAGGGGGCGCAGTACTTC. Translating gives CSASPALQGAQYF.

The table lists this clonotype with many counts. The chain recombines TRBV7-2 with TRBJ1-1; no firm D call. V dropped 5 bases and J dropped 1 base, with 20 bases sitting between them. The germline V gene has CDR1 SGHTA and CDR2 FQGNSA. The CDR3 spans 17 residues. CDR3 nucleotide sequence: TGTGCCAGCAGCCCGGGCCCTACCTTGGGTGCGAACACTGAAGCTTTCTTT. Translation gives CASSPGPTLGANTEAFF.